These 2 T cell receptor beta chains came from one sample sequenced in a study of monozygotic twins with inflammatory bowel disease. After re-calling the 5' RACE reads, TCRdb lists one entry per CDR3 protein, DNA absent. This specimen shows over 200,000 distinct CDR3 sequences; the ten leading clones hold under 8.5%. Sample: blood. These receptors were collected from a human donor with ulcerative colitis or Crohn's disease, or a healthy co-twin of an affected twin (not recorded which).

The gene calls are TRBV7-2 and TRBJ2-2. The length of the CDR3 is 12 residues. CDR1 SGHTA and CDR2 FQGNSA come from the germline V gene. This CDR3 reads CASSPFQGELFF.

This chain uses TRBV12-3 or TRBV12-4 with TRBJ1-1; TCRdb's D gene call, TRBD1, goes unchecked for lack of DNA. This CDR3 contains 12 residues. The CDR3 loop is CASRLTGLMAFF.